This T cell receptor (beta chain) was documented in a study of blood T cell repertoires in COVID-19. Study in general: Some COVID-19 samples were acute and others convalescent; all came from the United States, Italy and Spain.

Assay: immunoSEQ multiplex PCR; the TCRdb copy retains only in-frame clones and omits some. The sample gives under 85,000 clones, roughly 87% of which show up once; around 10% is in the top ten. The V segment lost 5 bases and the J segment 1 base; nucleotides outside the gene matches: 7. The germline CDR1 and CDR2 sequences are LNHDA and SQIVND (reference sequence). There are 15 residues in the CDR3. The sample taken for sequencing was peripheral blood. The V gene is TRBV19, the J gene TRBJ1-2; TRBD1 matches at 7 bases. The sequence came from a middle-aged man with acute or convalescent COVID-19. CDR3 DNA sequence: TGTGCCAGTAGTGCTGCTGGGACAGTTAACTATGGCTACACCTTC. Translated, it gives CASSAAGTVNYGYTF. The whole variable domain, filled in from reference TRBV19 and TRBJ1-2, reads DGGITQSPKYLFRKEGQNVTLSCEQNLNHDAMYWYRQDPGQGLRLIYYSQIVNDFQKGDIAEGYSVSREKKESFPLTVTSAQKNPTAFYLCASSAAGTVNYGYTFGSGTRLTVV.